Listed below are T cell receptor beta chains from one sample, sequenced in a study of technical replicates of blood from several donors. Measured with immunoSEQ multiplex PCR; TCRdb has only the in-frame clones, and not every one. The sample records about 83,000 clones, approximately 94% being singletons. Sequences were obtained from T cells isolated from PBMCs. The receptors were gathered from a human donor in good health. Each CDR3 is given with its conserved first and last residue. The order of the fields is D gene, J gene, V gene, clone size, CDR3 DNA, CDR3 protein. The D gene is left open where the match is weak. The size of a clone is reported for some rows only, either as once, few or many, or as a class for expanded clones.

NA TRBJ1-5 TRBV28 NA TGTGCCAGCAGTTTATTACGGGGGCCCCAGCATTTT CASSLLRGPQHF
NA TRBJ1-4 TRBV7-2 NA TGTGCCAGCAGTCTCAGAGCAGGGGCGGTCGAAAAACTGTTTTTT CASSLRAGAVEKLFF
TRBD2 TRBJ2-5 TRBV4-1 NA TGCGCCAGCAGTGGGACTAGCGGGGGGACCTTCCAAGAGACCCAGTACTTC CASSGTSGGTFQETQYF
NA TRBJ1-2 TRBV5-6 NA TGTGCCAGCAGCGGATGGGACAACAGGATTGGTCAGGGGACTGGCTACACCTTC CASSGWDNRIGQGTGYTF
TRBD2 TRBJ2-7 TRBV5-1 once TGCGCCAGCAGCTTGGAACTAGCGGGTCGCTACGAGCAGTACTTC CASSLELAGRYEQYF
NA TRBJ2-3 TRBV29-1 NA TGCAGCGTTGTATATGCAGGGCCGACAGATACGCAGTATTTT CSVVYAGPTDTQYF
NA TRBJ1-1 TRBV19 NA TGTGCCAGTAGTATCGGGTTCGGGATGAACACTGAAGCTTTCTTT CASSIGFGMNTEAFF
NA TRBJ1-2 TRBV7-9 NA TGTGCCAGCAGCCTCAGGGAGGGCGGGAGCTATGGCTACACCTTC CASSLREGGSYGYTF
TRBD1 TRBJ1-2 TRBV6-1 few TGTGCCAGCAGTATTAACAGGGGAGATGGCTACACCTTC CASSINRGDGYTF
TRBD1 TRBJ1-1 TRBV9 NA TGTGCCAGCAGCGCAAGAGTCGGGACAGGGGGCAGGGCTTTCTTT CASSARVGTGGRAFF
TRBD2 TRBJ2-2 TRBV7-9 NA TGTGCCAGCAGCTTAGCGCTAGCGGGAGGCGTAGCCGGGGAGCTGTTTTTT CASSLALAGGVAGELFF
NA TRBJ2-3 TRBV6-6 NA TGTGCCAGCAGCCAGGGAGGCGATACGCAGTATTTT CASSQGGDTQYF
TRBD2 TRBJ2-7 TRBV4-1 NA TGCGCCAGCAGTCACCTAGCGGGGGCCTACGAGCAGTACTTC CASSHLAGAYEQYF
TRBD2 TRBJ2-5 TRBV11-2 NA TGTGCCAGCAGCAGGCGGGGACTAGCGGTCCAAGAGACCCAGTACTTC CASSRRGLAVQETQYF
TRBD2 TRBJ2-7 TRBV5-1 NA TGCGCCAGCAGCCAGGGACTAGCGGGAGGGACCTACGAGCAGTACTTC CASSQGLAGGTYEQYF
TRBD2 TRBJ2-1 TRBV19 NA TGTGCCAGTACTCCGGGACTAGCGGGGGGGCTAAGTAACAATGAGCAGTTCTTC CASTPGLAGGLSNNEQFF
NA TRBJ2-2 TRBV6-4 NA TGTGCCAGCTCGCAGACAGTGAACACCGGGGAGCTGTTTTTT CASSQTVNTGELFF
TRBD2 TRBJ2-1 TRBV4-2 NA TGTGCCAGCAGCCAAGATACGGCGGGAGGCCTCTACAATGAGCAGTTCTTC CASSQDTAGGLYNEQFF
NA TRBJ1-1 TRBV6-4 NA TGTGCCAGCAGTGAACGGGGGGATACCACTGAAGCTTTCTTT CASSERGDTTEAFF
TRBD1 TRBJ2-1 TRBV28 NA TGTGCCAGCAGTTCACCCAGACAGGGGAAGGGGTCCTACAATGAGCAGTTCTTC CASSSPRQGKGSYNEQFF
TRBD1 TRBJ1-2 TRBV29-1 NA TGCAGCGTGCCCGCCGGGACAGGGGAACGTGGCTACACCTTC CSVPAGTGERGYTF
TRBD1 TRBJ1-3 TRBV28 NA TGTGCCAGCAGCTCCCATACACCGGGACAGGGGGCTATAGAGTCGGGAAACACCATATATTTT CASSSHTPGQGAIESGNTIYF
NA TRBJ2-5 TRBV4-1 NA TGCGCCAGCAGCCTCGGACAGTTGGAGACCCAGTACTTC CASSLGQLETQYF
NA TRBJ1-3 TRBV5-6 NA TGTGCCAGCAGCTTGGGGCCGGGTTCCTCTGGAAACACCATATATTTT CASSLGPGSSGNTIYF
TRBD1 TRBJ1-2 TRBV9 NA TGTGCCAGCAGCGACGACCTGAAACGGACAGGCGACTATGGCTACACCTTC CASSDDLKRTGDYGYTF
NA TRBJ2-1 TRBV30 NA TGTGCCTGGAGTAGGACAGTCTACAATGAGCAGTTCTTC CAWSRTVYNEQFF
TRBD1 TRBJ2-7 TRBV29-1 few TGCAGCGTTGGGGGACAGGGGTGGGAGCAGTACTTC CSVGGQGWEQYF
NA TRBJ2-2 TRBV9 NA TGTGCCAGCAGCGTAGCTACTAGTTGGCCCGGGGAGCTGTTTTTT CASSVATSWPGELFF
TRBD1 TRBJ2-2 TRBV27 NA TGTGCCAGCAGTTTAGGGACAGGGATTGGGGAGCTGTTTTTT CASSLGTGIGELFF
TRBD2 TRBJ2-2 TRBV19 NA TGTGCCAGTAGTATTAGGGGACTAGCGGGATACACCGGGGAGCTGTTTTTT CASSIRGLAGYTGELFF
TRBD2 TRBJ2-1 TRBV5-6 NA TGTGCCAGCAGCTTGTTAGCGGGCTCCTACAATGAGCAGTTCTTC CASSLLAGSYNEQFF
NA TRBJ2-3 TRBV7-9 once TGTGCCAGCACCTCTCGCGGGGCCCTCATCGCAGATACGCAGTATTTT CASTSRGALIADTQYF
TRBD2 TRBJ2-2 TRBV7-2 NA TGTGCCAGCAGCGGGACGGGACTACGGAACACCGGGGAGCTGTTTTTT CASSGTGLRNTGELFF
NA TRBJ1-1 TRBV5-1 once TGCGCCAGCAGCCCCCGGGGGATGAACACTGAAGCTTTCTTT CASSPRGMNTEAFF
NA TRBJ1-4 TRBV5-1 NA TGCGCCAGCAGTGAGGAGTCTGGTGAAAAACTGTTTTTT CASSEESGEKLFF
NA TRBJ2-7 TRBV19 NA TGTGCCAGTAAGGGGACTCACATCTCCTACGAGCAGTACTTC CASKGTHISYEQYF